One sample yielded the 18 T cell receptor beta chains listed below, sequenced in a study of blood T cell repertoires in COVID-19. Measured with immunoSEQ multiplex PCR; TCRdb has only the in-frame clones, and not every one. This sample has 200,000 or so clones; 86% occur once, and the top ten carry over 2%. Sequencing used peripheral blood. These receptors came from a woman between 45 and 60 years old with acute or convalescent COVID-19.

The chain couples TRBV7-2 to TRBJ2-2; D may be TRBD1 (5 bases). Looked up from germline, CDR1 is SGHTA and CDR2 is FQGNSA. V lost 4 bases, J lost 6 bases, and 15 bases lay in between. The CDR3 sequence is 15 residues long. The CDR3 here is CASSYVQGAPGELFF. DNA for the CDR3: TGTGCCAGCAGCTATGTACAAGGGGCCCCCGGGGAGCTGTTTTTT.

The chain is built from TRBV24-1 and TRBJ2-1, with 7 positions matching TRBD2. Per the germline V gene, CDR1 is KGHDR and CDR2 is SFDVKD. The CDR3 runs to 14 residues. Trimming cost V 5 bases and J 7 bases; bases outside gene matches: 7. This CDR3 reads CATSGSGNGNEQFF. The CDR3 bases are TGTGCCACCAGTGGGAGCGGGAATGGGAATGAGCAGTTCTTC.

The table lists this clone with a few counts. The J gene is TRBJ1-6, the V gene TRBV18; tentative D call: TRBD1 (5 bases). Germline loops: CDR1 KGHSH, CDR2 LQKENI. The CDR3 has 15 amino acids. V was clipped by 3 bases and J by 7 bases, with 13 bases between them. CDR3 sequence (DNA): TGTGCCAGCTCACCTCCCCAGGGTGCAAATTCACCCCTCCACTTT. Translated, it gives CASSPPQGANSPLHF. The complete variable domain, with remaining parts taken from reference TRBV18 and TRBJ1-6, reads NAGVMQNPRHLVRRRGQEARLRCSPMKGHSHVYWYRQLPEEGLKFMVYLQKENIIDESGMPKERFSAEFPKEGPSILRIQQVVRGDSAAYFCASSPPQGANSPLHFGNGTRLTVT.

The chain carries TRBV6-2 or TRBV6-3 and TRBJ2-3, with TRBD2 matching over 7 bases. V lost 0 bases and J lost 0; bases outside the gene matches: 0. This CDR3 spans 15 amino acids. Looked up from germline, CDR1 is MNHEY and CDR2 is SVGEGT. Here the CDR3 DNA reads TGTGCCAGCAGTTACTCGACTAGCAGCACAGATACGCAGTATTTT. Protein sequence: CASSYSTSSTDTQYF.

Here the CDR3 reads CASGLPVGGELFF. DNA for the CDR3: TGTGCCAGCGGACTCCCGGTCGGCGGGGAGCTGTTTTTT. The chain links TRBV9 to TRBJ2-2, with D possibly matching TRBD2 (5 bases). With 7 bases removed from V and 7 bases from J, the gap between germline ends came to 14 bases. CDR3 size: 13 residues. Germline CDR1 is SGDLS and CDR2 is YYNGEE. The whole variable domain, remainder taken from reference TRBV9 and TRBJ2-2, is DSGVTQTPKHLITATGQRVTLRCSPRSGDLSVYWYQQSLDQGLQFLIQYYNGEERAKGNILERFSAQQFPDLHSELNLSSLELGDSALYFCASGLPVGGELFFGEGSRLTVL.

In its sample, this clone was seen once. CDR3 DNA sequence: TGTGCCAGCAGCGCCCGGTACTCTACTAGCACAGATACGCAGTATTTT. Its protein product is CASSARYSTSTDTQYF. This rearrangement joins TRBV7-2 to TRBJ2-3; no firm D call. Germline lookup yields CDR1 SGHTA and CDR2 FQGNSA. V lost 5 bases to trimming and J lost 0 bases, with 15 bases between them. This CDR3 comprises 16 residues.

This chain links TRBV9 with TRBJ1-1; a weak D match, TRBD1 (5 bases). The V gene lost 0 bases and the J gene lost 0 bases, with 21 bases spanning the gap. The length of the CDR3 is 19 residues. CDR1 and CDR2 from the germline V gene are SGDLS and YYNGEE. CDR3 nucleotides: TGTGCCAGCAGCGTAGGAGATACCTTGGGGGGGTCCATGAACACTGAAGCTTTCTTT. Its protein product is CASSVGDTLGGSMNTEAFF.

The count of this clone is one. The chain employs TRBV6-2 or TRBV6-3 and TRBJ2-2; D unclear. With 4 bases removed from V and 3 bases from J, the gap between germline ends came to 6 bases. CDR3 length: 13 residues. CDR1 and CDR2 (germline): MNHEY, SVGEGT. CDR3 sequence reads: CASSSQYTGELFF. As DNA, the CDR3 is TGTGCCAGCAGTTCACAGTACACCGGGGAGCTGTTTTTT.

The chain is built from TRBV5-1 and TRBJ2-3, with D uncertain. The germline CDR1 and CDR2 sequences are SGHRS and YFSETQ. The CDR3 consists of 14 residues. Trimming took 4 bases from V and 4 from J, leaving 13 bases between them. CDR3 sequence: CASSPGGSPDTQYF. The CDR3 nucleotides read TGCGCCAGCAGCCCCGGCGGATCCCCAGATACGCAGTATTTT. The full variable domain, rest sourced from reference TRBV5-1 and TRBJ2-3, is KAGVTQTPRYLIKTRGQQVTLSCSPISGHRSVSWYQQTPGQGLQFLFEYFSETQRNKGNFPGRFSGRQFSNSRSEMNVSTLELGDSALYLCASSPGGSPDTQYFGPGTRLTVL.

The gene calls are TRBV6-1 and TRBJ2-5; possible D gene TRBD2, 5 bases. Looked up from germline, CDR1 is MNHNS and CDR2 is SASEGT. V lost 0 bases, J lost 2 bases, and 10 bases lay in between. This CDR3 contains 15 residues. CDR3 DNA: TGTGCCAGCAGTGAAGCGGTCGGCGGGCAAGAGACCCAGTACTTC. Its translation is CASSEAVGGQETQYF.

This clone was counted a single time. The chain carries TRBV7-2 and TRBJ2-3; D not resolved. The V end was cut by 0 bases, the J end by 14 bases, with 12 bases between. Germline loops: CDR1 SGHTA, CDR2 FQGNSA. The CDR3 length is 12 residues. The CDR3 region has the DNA TGTGCCAGCAGCTTAGCGACTGAGAGTCCGTATTTT. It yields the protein CASSLATESPYF. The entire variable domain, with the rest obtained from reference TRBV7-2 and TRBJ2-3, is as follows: GAGVSQSPSNKVTEKGKDVELRCDPISGHTALYWYRQSLGQGLEFLIYFQGNSAPDKSGLPSDRFSAERTGGSVSTLTIQRTQQEDSAVYLCASSLATESPYFGPGTRLTVL.

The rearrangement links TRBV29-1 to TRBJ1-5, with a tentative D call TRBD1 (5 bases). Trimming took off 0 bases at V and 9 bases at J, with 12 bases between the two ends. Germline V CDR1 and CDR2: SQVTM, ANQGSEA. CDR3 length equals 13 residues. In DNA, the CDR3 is TGCAGCGTTGAAGAGGTAGTGCAGGGGCCCCAGCATTTT. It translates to CSVEEVVQGPQHF.

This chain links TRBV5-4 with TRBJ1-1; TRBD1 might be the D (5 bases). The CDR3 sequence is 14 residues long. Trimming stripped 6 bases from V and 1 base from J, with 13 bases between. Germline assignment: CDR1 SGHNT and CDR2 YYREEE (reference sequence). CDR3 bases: TGTGCCAGCACCGTGCCCCAGGGGAACACTGAAGCTTTCTTT. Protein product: CASTVPQGNTEAFF.

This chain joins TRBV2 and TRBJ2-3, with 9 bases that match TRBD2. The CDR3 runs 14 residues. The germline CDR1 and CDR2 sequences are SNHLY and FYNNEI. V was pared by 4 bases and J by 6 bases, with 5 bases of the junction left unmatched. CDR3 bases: TGTGCCAGCAGTGGTGAGCGGGGGGTCGATACGCAGTATTTT. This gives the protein CASSGERGVDTQYF. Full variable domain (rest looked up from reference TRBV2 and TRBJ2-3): EPEVTQTPSHQVTQMGQEVILRCVPISNHLYFYWYRQILGQKVEFLVSFYNNEISEKSEIFDDQFSVERPDGSNFTLKIRSTKLEDSAMYFCASSGERGVDTQYFGPGTRLTVL.

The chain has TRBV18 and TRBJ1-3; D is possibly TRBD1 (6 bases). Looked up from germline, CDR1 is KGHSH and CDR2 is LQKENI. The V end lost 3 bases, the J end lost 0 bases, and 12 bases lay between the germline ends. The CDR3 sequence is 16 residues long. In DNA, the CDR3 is TGTGCCAGCTCACCGTTCGGACAGAGCTCTGGAAACACCATATATTTT. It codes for CASSPFGQSSGNTIYF.

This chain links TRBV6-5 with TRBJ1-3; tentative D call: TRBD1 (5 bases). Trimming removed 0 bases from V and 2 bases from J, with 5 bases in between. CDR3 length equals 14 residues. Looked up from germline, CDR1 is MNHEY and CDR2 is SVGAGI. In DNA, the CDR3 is TGTGCCAGCAGTTACTCAGGGGCTGGAAACACCATATATTTT. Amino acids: CASSYSGAGNTIYF.

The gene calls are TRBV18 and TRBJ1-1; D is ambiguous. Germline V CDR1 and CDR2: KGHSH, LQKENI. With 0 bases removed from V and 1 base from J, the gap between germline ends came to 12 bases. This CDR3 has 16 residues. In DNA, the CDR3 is TGTGCCAGCTCACCACCCAGCCAACAGCCGAACACTGAAGCTTTCTTT. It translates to CASSPPSQQPNTEAFF.

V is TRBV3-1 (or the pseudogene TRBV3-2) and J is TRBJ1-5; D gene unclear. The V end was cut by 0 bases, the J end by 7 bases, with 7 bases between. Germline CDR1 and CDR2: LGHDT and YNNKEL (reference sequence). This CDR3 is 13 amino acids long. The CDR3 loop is CASSQDFSQPQHF. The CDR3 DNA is TGTGCCAGCAGCCAAGATTTTAGCCAGCCCCAGCATTTT.